Following are 28 T cell receptor beta chains from one sample sequenced in a study of T cell responses to AZD1222 COVID-19 vaccine. The table came from immunoSEQ multiplex PCR; TCRdb's copy has only in-frame clones and leaves some out. The sample consists of 100,000 to 150,000 clones, around 89% of them appearing once. The sequencing used peripheral blood, collected on day 0 of AZD1222 vaccination. The receptors were sampled from an adult in good health.

The chain carries TRBV28 and TRBJ2-3, with 9 bases identical to TRBD1. Germline values: CDR1 MDHEN, CDR2 SYDVKM. The CDR3 has 15 residues. The V gene end was trimmed by 7 bases and the J gene end by 4 bases; junction bases not matched to a gene: 9. This CDR3 reads CASTILQGAADTQYF. The CDR3 nucleotides read TGTGCCAGCACTATATTACAGGGGGCGGCAGATACGCAGTATTTT.

The gene calls are TRBV27 and TRBJ2-7; TRBD1 aligns across 8 bases. V shed 6 bases, J shed 0 bases, and the junction held 7 bases outside the gene matches. This CDR3 has 15 amino acids. CDR1 is MNHEY and CDR2 is SMNVEV in the germline V gene (reference sequence). CDR3 residues: CASRPTGVNSYEQYF. The CDR3 DNA sequence: TGTGCCAGCAGACCGACAGGGGTCAACTCCTACGAGCAGTACTTC.

This chain uses TRBV4-2 with TRBJ1-3; D is undetermined. This CDR3 region has 18 residues. V was clipped by 0 bases and J by 3 bases, with 18 bases between them. Germline loops: CDR1 LGHNA, CDR2 YNFKEQ. CDR3 in amino acids: CASSQDYLRVISGNTIYF. CDR3 in DNA: TGTGCCAGCAGCCAAGACTACCTAAGGGTCATAAGTGGAAACACCATATATTTT.

This clone has a handful of counts. This chain uses TRBV24-1 with TRBJ2-1; 7 bases align to TRBD1. The germline CDR1 and CDR2 sequences are KGHDR and SFDVKD. With V trimmed by 12 bases and J by 6 bases, 13 bases remained unmatched. This CDR3 is 14 amino acids long. Written as DNA, the CDR3 is TGTGCCGCCGGAGGAGCCTCAGGGGGCAATGAGCAGTTCTTC. Residues: CAAGGASGGNEQFF.

V and J are TRBV5-6 and TRBJ2-5; 9 bases match TRBD2. Germline CDR1 and CDR2: SGHDT and YYEEEE. After removal of 0 bases from V and 7 bases from J, the junction contained 13 bases not matched to a gene. This CDR3 contains 17 residues. CDR3 coding DNA: TGTGCCAGCAGCTTGGGTGCTAGCGGGGATCTATCGGGGACCCAGTACTTC. Translating it yields CASSLGASGDLSGTQYF.

The gene calls are TRBV19 and TRBJ1-1; D remains ambiguous. Looked up from germline, CDR1 is LNHDA and CDR2 is SQIVND (reference sequence). The CDR3 extends over 14 amino acids. Trimming took off 1 base at V and 0 bases at J, with 6 bases between the two ends. The CDR3 protein is CASSIGVLNTEAFF. CDR3 in DNA: TGTGCCAGTAGTATAGGGGTGTTGAACACTGAAGCTTTCTTT.

V usage is TRBV5-4 and J usage is TRBJ1-5, with D uncertain. From germline, CDR1 is SGHNT and CDR2 YYREEE (reference sequence). Trimming left V 0 bases short and J 5 bases short, with 6 bases between. This CDR3 has 13 residues. In DNA, the CDR3 is TGTGCCAGCAGCTTGGGTTTCGATCAGCCCCAGCATTTT. Translation: CASSLGFDQPQHF.

The chain is built from TRBV2 and TRBJ1-1; a weak D match, TRBD1 (6 bases). The CDR3 sequence is 13 residues long. V was pared by 10 bases and J by 1 base, with 13 bases between. Per germline, CDR1 SNHLY and CDR2 FYNNEI. The CDR3 DNA sequence: TGTGCCACAACAGGGAACCCGAACACTGAAGCTTTCTTT. This encodes CATTGNPNTEAFF.

The gene calls are TRBV3-1 (or the pseudogene TRBV3-2) and TRBJ2-2, with D tentatively TRBD2 (7 bases). V gave up 4 bases and J gave up 8 bases, with 20 bases separating them. The CDR3 has 16 residues. The germline V gene has CDR1 LGHDT and CDR2 YNNKEL (reference sequence). This chain's CDR3 is CASSRRSSGTTGELFF. The CDR3 region has the DNA TGTGCCAGCAGCCGTCGGTCCAGCGGGACAACGGGGGAGCTGTTTTTT.

V is TRBV5-1 and J is TRBJ2-1, with TRBD1 matching over 8 bases. Per the germline V gene, CDR1 is SGHRS and CDR2 is YFSETQ. Trimming at V came to 5 bases and at J to 6 bases, leaving 10 bases not matched to a gene. CDR3 length: 15 amino acids. The CDR3 here is CASSWTGQKLNEQFF. CDR3 sequence (DNA): TGCGCCAGCAGTTGGACAGGGCAGAAACTCAATGAGCAGTTCTTC.

In its sample, this clone was seen once. V gene TRBV9 combines with J gene TRBJ2-3, with 14 bases identical to TRBD2. The germline CDR1 and CDR2 sequences are SGDLS and YYNGEE. The CDR3 runs to 22 residues. The ends lost 4 bases at V and 4 bases at J; junction bases unmatched: 23. The CDR3 is CASSPFPLGRGLAGVGADTQYF. Here the CDR3 DNA reads TGTGCCAGCAGCCCGTTCCCCCTGGGGCGGGGACTAGCGGGAGTAGGGGCAGATACGCAGTATTTT.

J is TRBJ2-7 and V is TRBV29-1; 7 nucleotides match TRBD2. J was trimmed by 3 bases and V by 4 bases; bases with no gene match: 6. The CDR3 is 13 amino acids. Germline-derived CDR1 and CDR2 are SQVTM and ANQGSEA. The CDR3 sequence: CSVGGAGLYEQYF. The CDR3 DNA follows: TGCAGCGTTGGGGGAGCGGGACTCTACGAGCAGTACTTC.

This chain connects TRBV5-1 to TRBJ2-1; tentative D call: TRBD2 (5 bases). The V and J ends lost 6 bases and 0 bases respectively, with 13 bases between them. The CDR3 runs 15 residues. Germline assignment: CDR1 SGHRS and CDR2 YFSETQ. CDR3 DNA sequence: TGCGCCAGCACAGCTACTAGTCGCTCCTACAATGAGCAGTTCTTC. This gives the protein CASTATSRSYNEQFF.

The CDR3 nucleotides are TGTGCCAGCAGCACCCTGACGGCCACCCCCTCCTACAATGAGCAGTTCTTC. Protein product: CASSTLTATPSYNEQFF. V gene TRBV28 combines with J gene TRBJ2-1, with D uncertain. Germline V gene sequence: CDR1 MDHEN, CDR2 SYDVKM. The CDR3 loop spans 17 amino acids. Trimming shortened V by 6 bases and J by 0 bases, and 18 bases separated the two germline ends.

The chain couples TRBV9 to TRBJ1-4; D may be TRBD1 (6 bases). The ends were cut back, 0 bases at V and 5 bases at J, with 11 bases in the middle. CDR3 length: 15 amino acids. Germline CDR1 reads SGDLS; CDR2 reads YYNGEE. In nucleotides, the CDR3 is TGTGCCAGCAGCGTAGACCCGGGGGGCAATGAAAAACTGTTTTTT. Amino acids: CASSVDPGGNEKLFF.

A single count supports this clone. V and J are TRBV28 and TRBJ2-3, with D hard to call. There are 11 residues in the CDR3. The V gene lost 5 bases and the J gene lost 2 bases, with 2 bases spanning the gap. Germline lookup yields CDR1 MDHEN and CDR2 SYDVKM. The CDR3 loop reads CASSLTDTQYF. CDR3 sequence (DNA): TGTGCCAGCAGTCTCACAGATACGCAGTATTTT.

The chain recombines TRBV2 with TRBJ1-6; D call uncertain. V gave up 3 bases and J gave up 5 bases, with 8 bases separating them. This CDR3 region has 14 residues. Looked up from germline, CDR1 is SNHLY and CDR2 is FYNNEI. As DNA, the CDR3 is TGTGCCAGCAGTGATTTGGGGAATAATTCACCCCTCCACTTT. Translation: CASSDLGNNSPLHF.

V is TRBV27 and J is TRBJ2-2, with TRBD1 identical over 9 bases. V shed 4 bases, J shed 2 bases, and the junction held 14 bases outside the gene matches. CDR1 is MNHEY, CDR2 SMNVEV, per germline (reference sequence). The CDR3 is 19 residues long. The CDR3 reads CASSYFLTRDRANTGELFF. The CDR3 region has the DNA TGTGCCAGCAGTTATTTCCTTACCCGGGACAGGGCTAACACCGGGGAGCTGTTTTTT.

This chain links TRBV28 with TRBJ1-1; possibly TRBD1 for D (5 bases). CDR3 size: 15 residues. V lost 5 bases and J 8 bases, leaving 21 bases between the germline ends. Germline V CDR1 and CDR2: MDHEN, SYDVKM. The CDR3 nucleotides are TGTGCCAGCAGTGCCCTCCTCGGGGCCAAAATAGAAGCTTTCTTT. Translating gives CASSALLGAKIEAFF. The whole variable domain, remainder taken from reference TRBV28 and TRBJ1-1, is DVKVTQSSRYLVKRTGEKVFLECVQDMDHENMFWYRQDPGLGLRLIYFSYDVKMKEKGDIPEGYSVSREKKERFSLILESASTNQTSMYLCASSALLGAKIEAFFGQGTRLTVV.

The sample holds a few counts of this clone. This CDR3 is CASSAGRTENTEAFF. DNA for the CDR3: TGCGCCAGCAGTGCAGGACGGACGGAGAACACTGAAGCTTTCTTT. This chain links TRBV10-1 with TRBJ1-1; D is unclear. The V and J ends lost 4 bases and 1 base respectively, with 13 bases between them. Germline CDR1 is WNHNN and CDR2 is SYGVQD (reference sequence). This CDR3 contains 15 residues.

As DNA, the CDR3 is TGTGCCAGCAGTAGAGGGGACAGCAGGAATCAGCCCCAGCATTTT. Amino acid sequence: CASSRGDSRNQPQHF. V usage is TRBV6-2 or TRBV6-3 and J usage is TRBJ1-5, with 7 bases fitting TRBD1. The V gene end was trimmed by 5 bases and the J gene end by 4 bases; junction bases not matched to a gene: 8. The germline V gene has CDR1 MNHEY and CDR2 SVGEGT. The CDR3 consists of 15 residues.

On this clone: The sample has other DNA sequences that encode this CDR3 too. The V call is TRBV28, the J call TRBJ1-2; 8 bases are shared with TRBD1. This CDR3 has 16 amino acids. Germline CDR1 MDHEN, CDR2 SYDVKM. V shed 5 bases, J shed 8 bases, and the junction held 16 bases outside the gene matches. CDR3 coding DNA: TGTGCCAGCAGTGGGTCAGGGACAGGAGGCATTAGAGGCTACACCTTC. As protein: CASSGSGTGGIRGYTF.

This chain links TRBV30 with TRBJ1-1; TRBD1 is a possible D gene (5 bases). The V gene's germline CDR1 is GTSNPN and CDR2 SVGIG (reference sequence). V shed 2 bases and J shed 4 bases, with 14 bases lying between them. The CDR3 loop spans 14 amino acids. CDR3 coding DNA: TGTGCCTGGAGTTTAGGACGCGGGACCACTGAAGCTTTCTTT. It translates to CAWSLGRGTTEAFF.

The chain combines TRBV5-1 with TRBJ1-2; 7 bases are a match to TRBD1. CDR3 length: 13 residues. Germline-derived CDR1 and CDR2 are SGHRS and YFSETQ. The V gene end was trimmed by 3 bases and the J gene end by 8 bases; junction bases not matched to a gene: 7. In nucleotides, the CDR3 is TGCGCCAGCAGCTCAGGGGGGACCGGCGGCTACACCTTC. It specifies CASSSGGTGGYTF.

The chain links TRBV18 to TRBJ2-7, with D perhaps TRBD2 (5 bases). Trimming took off 3 bases at V and 0 bases at J, with 12 bases between the two ends. Germline CDR1 reads KGHSH; CDR2 reads LQKENI. This CDR3 is built from 15 residues. The CDR3 coding sequence is TGTGCCAGCTCACCGGGAGCTGGGCCCTCCTACGAGCAGTACTTC. Its protein product is CASSPGAGPSYEQYF.

The genes are TRBV30 and TRBJ1-6; D is ambiguous. V lost 0 bases and J 5 bases, leaving 8 bases between the germline ends. Germline CDR1 reads GTSNPN; CDR2 reads SVGIG (reference sequence). CDR3 length: 14 residues. CDR3 region: CAWSVLADNSPLHF. In DNA, the CDR3 is TGTGCCTGGAGTGTACTGGCAGATAATTCACCCCTCCACTTT.

The chain couples TRBV12-5 to TRBJ1-1; perhaps TRBD1 as D (6 bases). Germline loops: CDR1 LGHNT, CDR2 FRNRAP. V was pared by 2 bases and J by 1 base, with 20 bases between. The CDR3 totals 18 residues. CDR3: CASGLFPKLGARNTEAFF. DNA for the CDR3: TGTGCTAGTGGTTTGTTTCCCAAGCTGGGGGCGAGGAACACTGAAGCTTTCTTT.

J is TRBJ1-2 and V is TRBV11-2; 8 bases line up with TRBD1. This CDR3 spans 13 amino acids. With V trimmed by 5 bases and J by 5 bases, 4 bases remained unmatched. The V gene's germline CDR1 is SGHAT and CDR2 FQNNGV. The CDR3 DNA reads as TGTGCCAGCAGCCCCGGGACAGGTTATGGCTACACCTTC. Translation gives CASSPGTGYGYTF.